The 5 T cell receptor beta chains in this list originate from one sample, sequenced in a study of T cell responses to AZD1222 COVID-19 vaccine. Clones were sequenced by immunoSEQ multiplex PCR, and TCRdb holds only the in-frame ones, with some missing. The table has 120,000 or so clones, about 85% seen once. Sequencing was performed on peripheral blood, taken on day 0 of AZD1222 vaccination. These TCRs come from an adult in good health.

This chain connects TRBV28 to TRBJ1-1, with a tentative D call TRBD1 (5 bases). V was clipped by 8 bases and J by 1 base, with 14 bases between them. The CDR3 has 14 amino acids. CDR1 is MDHEN and CDR2 is SYDVKM in the germline V gene. CDR3 in DNA: TGTGCCAGCGGTCGTCGAGGGGCGAACACTGAAGCTTTCTTT. Protein: CASGRRGANTEAFF.

The chain links TRBV5-4 to TRBJ2-7; no clear D gene. The V end lost 3 bases, the J end lost 1 base, and 5 bases lay between the germline ends. The CDR3 extends over 12 amino acids. Germline-derived CDR1 and CDR2 are SGHNT and YYREEE (reference sequence). Here the CDR3 DNA reads TGTGCCAGCAGCTATAATTCCTACGAGCAGTACTTC. This sequence encodes CASSYNSYEQYF. The entire variable domain, with the rest obtained from reference TRBV5-4 and TRBJ2-7, is as follows: ETGVTQSPTHLIKTRGQQVTLRCSSQSGHNTVSWYQQALGQGPQFIFQYYREEENGRGNFPPRFSGLQFPNYSSELNVNALELDDSALYLCASSYNSYEQYFGPGTRLTVT.

The chain is built from TRBV11-3 and TRBJ2-1, with D possibly matching TRBD1 (6 bases). Between the trimmed V and J ends, which lost 5 bases and 4 bases, there was a span of 9 bases. CDR1 and CDR2 (germline): SGHNT, YENEEA. The CDR3 sequence is 13 residues long. The CDR3 protein is CASSPDRYNEQFF. In DNA form, the CDR3 reads TGTGCCAGCAGCCCCGACAGGTACAATGAGCAGTTCTTC.

The chain couples TRBV6-1 to TRBJ1-3; TRBD1 matches at 8 bases. The junction had 5 bases not matched to a gene; V was cut back by 3 bases and J by 7 bases. This CDR3 contains 14 residues. The germline V gene encodes CDR1 MNHNS and CDR2 SASEGT. The DNA of the CDR3 is TGTGCCAGCAGTGAGGACAACAGGGGGAACACCATATATTTT. This encodes CASSEDNRGNTIYF.

The chain has TRBV9 and TRBJ2-5, with 12 bases aligning to TRBD2. The germline gives CDR1 SGDLS, CDR2 YYNGEE. This CDR3 contains 16 residues. The V segment lost 4 bases and the J segment 2 bases; nucleotides outside the gene matches: 6. CDR3 sequence (DNA): TGTGCCAGCAGCCCCCTAGCGGGGGGGCCGCAAGAGACCCAGTACTTC. Amino acids: CASSPLAGGPQETQYF.